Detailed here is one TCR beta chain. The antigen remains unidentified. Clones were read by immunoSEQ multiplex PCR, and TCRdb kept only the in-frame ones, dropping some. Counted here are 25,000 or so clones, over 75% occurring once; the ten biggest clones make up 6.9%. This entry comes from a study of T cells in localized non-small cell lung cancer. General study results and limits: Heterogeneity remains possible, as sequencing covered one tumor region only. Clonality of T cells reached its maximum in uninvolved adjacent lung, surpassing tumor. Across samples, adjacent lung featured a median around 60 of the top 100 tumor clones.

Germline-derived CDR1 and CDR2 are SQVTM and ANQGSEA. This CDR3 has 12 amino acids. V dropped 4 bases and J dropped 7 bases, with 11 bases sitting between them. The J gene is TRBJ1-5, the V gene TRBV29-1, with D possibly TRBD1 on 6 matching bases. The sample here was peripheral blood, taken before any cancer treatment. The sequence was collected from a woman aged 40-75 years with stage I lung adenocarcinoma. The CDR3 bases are TGCAGCGTTGGGGGGGGCGGACAGCCCCAGCATTTT. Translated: CSVGGGGQPQHF.